This passage covers 9 T cell receptor beta chains from one sample sequenced in a study of T cells in Graves' hyperthyroidism and ophthalmopathy. Using RNA transcripts as the source, TCR beta CDR3 regions were amplified. HTBI primers were used for first-round RT-PCR of the TCR CDR3. Each CDR3 protein is one row after TCRdb ran MiXCR on the multiplex PCR reads. The table lists hundreds of thousands of distinct CDR3 sequences, over 35% of them singletons. What was sequenced was blood. These receptors originate from a man younger than 30 with Graves' hyperthyroidism.

This clonotype came up many times. The chain couples TRBV2 to TRBJ1-1; D remains unclear. The CDR3 contains 15 residues. The V and J ends lost 7 bases and 0 bases respectively, with 15 bases between them. Germline-derived CDR1 and CDR2 are SNHLY and FYNNEI. This CDR3 is CASTPREKLNTEAFF. CDR3 DNA: TGTGCCAGCACCCCTAGAGAGAAGTTGAACACTGAAGCTTTCTTT.

This clonotype occurred a few times. V and J are TRBV5-1 and TRBJ1-2; D not certain. The CDR3 has 16 residues. Germline V CDR1 and CDR2: SGHRS, YFSETQ. V lost 4 bases, J lost 4 bases, and 20 bases lay in between. CDR3: CASSREQSKTGYGYTF. In DNA form, the CDR3 reads TGCGCCAGCAGCCGTGAGCAATCCAAAACGGGCTATGGCTACACCTTC.

V gene TRBV25-1 combines with J gene TRBJ2-7, with D perhaps TRBD2 (6 bases). V lost 2 bases and J lost 0, with 14 bases in between. Germline CDR1 reads MGHDK; CDR2 reads SYGVNS. The CDR3 totals 16 residues. As DNA, the CDR3 is TGTGCCAGCAGTGAAGGGGTAGCGGTGAGCTCCTACGAGCAGTACTTC. It specifies CASSEGVAVSSYEQYF.

The rearrangement uses TRBV10-3 and TRBJ2-5; TRBD1 is a possible D gene (5 bases). The germline V and J ends were trimmed by 6 bases and 5 bases, with 10 bases remaining between them. CDR3 length: 12 amino acids. In germline, CDR1 is ENHRY, CDR2 SYGVKD. CDR3 sequence (DNA): TGTGCCATCAGCAGGGTCAGGGAGACCCAGTACTTC. Its protein is CAISRVRETQYF.

The sample holds a few counts of this clonotype. The chain combines TRBV20-1 with TRBJ2-7; no definite D call. Trimming removed 1 base at V and 5 bases at J, with 15 bases between. The germline V gene has CDR1 DFQATT and CDR2 SNEGSKA (reference sequence). This CDR3 spans 14 amino acids. The CDR3 nucleotides are TGCAGTGCTAGAGTCACCAGGAAAGTCCACGAGCAGTACTTC. Protein product: CSARVTRKVHEQYF.

This clonotype has a count of ten or more. The chain links TRBV29-1 to TRBJ1-1; 7 positions match TRBD1. The CDR3 length is 16 residues. Germline V gene sequence: CDR1 SQVTM, CDR2 ANQGSEA. J gave up 3 bases and V 0 bases, and 10 bases lay outside the gene matches. CDR3 sequence (DNA): TGCAGCGTTGAAGATCTAAGGGGGCGCGGGGACACTGAAGCTTTCTTT. Encoded protein: CSVEDLRGRGDTEAFF.

This chain connects TRBV6-6 to TRBJ2-7, with unresolved D. Between the trimmed V and J ends, which lost 6 bases and 2 bases, there was a span of 14 bases. CDR1 and CDR2 from the germline V gene are MNHNY and SVGAGI (reference sequence). This CDR3 comprises 14 residues. CDR3 loop: CASSPRTNTYEQYF. CDR3 nucleotide sequence: TGTGCCAGCAGCCCTCGGACGAACACCTACGAGCAGTACTTC.

This clonotype occurred many times. The chain joins TRBV2 to TRBJ1-4; unclear D gene. This CDR3 contains 16 residues. Trimming shortened V by 6 bases and J by 6 bases, and 20 bases separated the two germline ends. Germline CDR1 reads SNHLY; CDR2 reads FYNNEI. CDR3 in amino acids: CASSSPSRRSDEKLFF. CDR3 DNA sequence: TGTGCCAGCAGCTCCCCCTCGAGGCGCTCAGATGAAAAACTGTTTTTT.

CDR3 amino acids: CASRPPAGAVNTEAFF. In DNA form, the CDR3 reads TGTGCCAGTAGACCTCCCGCGGGGGCGGTGAACACTGAAGCTTTCTTT. This chain links TRBV19 with TRBJ1-1; tentative D call: TRBD1 (6 bases). The CDR3 consists of 16 residues. Germline CDR1 and CDR2: LNHDA and SQIVND (reference sequence). Trimming took 6 bases from V and 0 from J, leaving 17 bases between them.